These 19 T cell receptor beta chains share one sample of origin, sequenced in a study of OX40 agonist ivuxolimab in advanced cancers. The repertoire was sequenced with immunoSEQ multiplex PCR; TCRdb's copy has only in-frame clones and lacks some. The table has 70,000 to 95,000 clones, 90% seen once. Source: CD4+ or CD8+ T cells sorted from blood, taken in a trial of the OX40 agonist ivuxolimab. The receptors derive from an adult with an advanced solid tumor such as melanoma, head and neck, liver or kidney cancer.

The rearrangement links TRBV2 to TRBJ1-1; D not certain. Germline V lookup: CDR1 SNHLY, CDR2 FYNNEI. Trimming shortened V by 3 bases and J by 1 base, and 6 bases separated the two germline ends. CDR3 length: 13 residues. CDR3 coding DNA: TGTGCCAGCAGTGACGAGTCGAACACTGAAGCTTTCTTT. Protein product: CASSDESNTEAFF.

The chain is built from TRBV27 and TRBJ1-2; TRBD1 is a possible D gene (6 bases). V lost 1 base and J lost 8, with 14 bases in between. This CDR3 comprises 14 residues. From germline, CDR1 is MNHEY and CDR2 SMNVEV (reference sequence). CDR3 protein: CASSLWGGAGGYTF. The DNA of the CDR3 is TGTGCCAGCAGTTTATGGGGGGGGGCGGGCGGCTACACCTTC.

This chain joins TRBV7-2 and TRBJ2-7; 9 nucleotides line up with TRBD1. CDR1 and CDR2 from the germline V gene are SGHTA and FQGNSA. The J segment lost 4 bases and the V segment lost 5 bases, leaving 6 bases of the junction unmatched. This CDR3 is 14 amino acids long. The CDR3 region is CASSSYRGLYEQYF. The CDR3 coding sequence is TGTGCCAGCAGCAGCTACAGGGGGCTGTACGAGCAGTACTTC.

This rearrangement joins TRBV5-1 to TRBJ2-1; 9 positions match TRBD1. This CDR3 has 15 residues. Germline loops: CDR1 SGHRS, CDR2 YFSETQ. Trimming removed 4 bases from V and 3 bases from J; junction bases left unmatched: 5. Written as DNA, the CDR3 is TGCGCCAGCAGCCCAACAGGGGGCAGCTACAATGAGCAGTTCTTC. Residues: CASSPTGGSYNEQFF.

The V and J genes are TRBV27 and TRBJ2-2; TRBD2 matches 7 bases. The CDR3 is 17 amino acids. The junction had 13 bases not matched to a gene; V was cut back by 5 bases and J by 4 bases. Germline CDR1 and CDR2: MNHEY and SMNVEV (reference sequence). The CDR3 coding sequence is TGTGCCAGCAGTCCTACCCCGCCGGGACTAACCACCGGGGAGCTGTTTTTT. Translated: CASSPTPPGLTTGELFF.

This clone appeared once. The CDR3: CASSMSVYNSPLHF. The DNA for the CDR3 is TGTGCCAGCAGCATGTCAGTTTATAATTCACCCCTCCACTTT. The gene calls are TRBV2 and TRBJ1-6; no firm D call. Trimming removed 6 bases at V and 4 bases at J, with 10 bases between. The CDR3 is made up of 14 amino acids. CDR1 SNHLY and CDR2 FYNNEI come from the germline V gene.

J is TRBJ2-2 and V is TRBV9; D unclear. The V end was cut by 0 bases, the J end by 2 bases, with 8 bases between. The CDR3 extends over 15 amino acids. Germline CDR1 reads SGDLS; CDR2 reads YYNGEE. The CDR3 is CASSVDLGNTGELFF. In DNA, the CDR3 is TGTGCCAGCAGCGTAGATCTAGGAAACACCGGGGAGCTGTTTTTT. Full variable domain (missing parts from reference TRBV9 and TRBJ2-2): DSGVTQTPKHLITATGQRVTLRCSPRSGDLSVYWYQQSLDQGLQFLIQYYNGEERAKGNILERFSAQQFPDLHSELNLSSLELGDSALYFCASSVDLGNTGELFFGEGSRLTVL.

The rearrangement uses TRBV19 and TRBJ2-1, with 12 bases identical to TRBD2. Unmatched junction bases numbered 8, after V lost 10 bases and J lost 7 bases. The CDR3 covers 14 residues. CDR1 and CDR2 from the germline V gene are LNHDA and SQIVND (reference sequence). The CDR3 loop reads CATRLAGVGNEQFF. Written as DNA, the CDR3 is TGTGCCACCCGACTAGCGGGAGTGGGAAATGAGCAGTTCTTC. Full variable domain (remainder filled in from reference TRBV19 and TRBJ2-1): DGGITQSPKYLFRKEGQNVTLSCEQNLNHDAMYWYRQDPGQGLRLIYYSQIVNDFQKGDIAEGYSVSREKKESFPLTVTSAQKNPTAFYLCATRLAGVGNEQFFGPGTRLTVL.

This clone was counted a single time. The chain recombines TRBV5-1 with TRBJ2-7; weak D call: TRBD1 (5 bases). In germline, CDR1 is SGHRS, CDR2 YFSETQ. Between the trimmed V and J ends, which lost 0 bases and 5 bases, there was a span of 9 bases. There are 13 residues in the CDR3. The CDR3 DNA follows: TGCGCCAGCAGCTTGGGACAGTCTGACGAGCAGTACTTC. Translated: CASSLGQSDEQYF.

The chain couples TRBV7-9 to TRBJ1-1; D gene ambiguous. V shed 1 base and J shed 4 bases, with 7 bases lying between them. This CDR3 region has 13 residues. Germline CDR1 SEHNR, CDR2 FQNEAQ (reference sequence). The CDR3 region has the DNA TGTGCCAGCAGCTTAGAGGCTGGCACTGAAGCTTTCTTT. Protein product: CASSLEAGTEAFF.

This sequence joins TRBV4-3 and TRBJ2-5; 7 bases fit TRBD1. Unmatched junction bases numbered 7, after V lost 1 base and J lost 5 bases. Per germline, CDR1 LGHNA and CDR2 YSLEER. The CDR3 has 15 residues. In nucleotides, the CDR3 is TGCGCCAGCAGCCAAGCACGACAGGGATGGGAGACCCAGTACTTC. Translation: CASSQARQGWETQYF.

This clone was observed once. The chain employs TRBV6-4 and TRBJ2-1; the D gene could be TRBD1 or TRBD2 (6 bases each). Germline CDR1 is MRHNA and CDR2 is SNTAGT. The CDR3 spans 15 residues. V was cut by 2 bases and J by 8 bases, with 16 bases left in between. In DNA, the CDR3 is TGTGCCAGCAGTGACAGGGGGGCTCCCCTCTATGAGCAGTTCTTC. It yields the protein CASSDRGAPLYEQFF.

The V and J genes are TRBV5-4 and TRBJ2-2; D perhaps matches TRBD1 (6 bases). CDR3 size: 16 residues. The germline gives CDR1 SGHNT, CDR2 YYREEE (reference sequence). The V end lost 4 bases, the J end lost 1 base, and 14 bases lay between the germline ends. CDR3 in DNA: TGTGCCAGCAGCCCACCAGGGGTTTTGAACACCGGGGAGCTGTTTTTT. Its translation: CASSPPGVLNTGELFF.

The chain is built from TRBV28 and TRBJ1-1, with 7 bases aligning to TRBD1. V shed 4 bases, J shed 3 bases, and the junction held 11 bases outside the gene matches. Germline V gene lookup returns CDR1 MDHEN and CDR2 SYDVKM. CDR3 length: 16 amino acids. The CDR3 reads CASSSRTGPVDTEAFF. CDR3 bases: TGTGCCAGCAGTTCTCGGACAGGACCGGTGGACACTGAAGCTTTCTTT.

The rearrangement joins TRBV5-5 to TRBJ2-5; weak D call: TRBD2 (5 bases). This CDR3 spans 14 amino acids. Germline V gives CDR1 SGHKS, CDR2 YYEKEE (reference sequence). The germline V and J ends were trimmed by 2 bases and 2 bases, with 10 bases remaining between them. The CDR3 spells CASSFPSGQETQYF. CDR3 nucleotides: TGTGCCAGCAGCTTCCCGTCGGGGCAAGAGACCCAGTACTTC. The full variable domain, completed using reference TRBV5-5 and TRBJ2-5, is DAGVTQSPTHLIKTRGQQVTLRCSPISGHKSVSWYQQVLGQGPQFIFQYYEKEERGRGNFPDRFSARQFPNYSSELNVNALLLGDSALYLCASSFPSGQETQYFGPGTRLLVL.

V and J are TRBV11-1 and TRBJ2-1, with 8 nucleotides matching TRBD1. V lost 5 bases to trimming and J lost 0 bases; unmatched junction nucleotides: 3. Per germline, CDR1 SGHAT and CDR2 FQDESV (reference sequence). CDR3 length equals 15 residues. In DNA, the CDR3 is TGTGCCAGCAGCCGACAGGGGAACTCCTACAATGAGCAGTTCTTC. Translation gives CASSRQGNSYNEQFF.

The rearrangement links TRBV15 to TRBJ2-7; 7 bases agree with TRBD2. Germline V gene data show CDR1 as LNHNV and CDR2 as YYDKDF (reference sequence). This CDR3 region has 16 residues. The ends lost 0 bases at V and 7 bases at J; junction bases unmatched: 12. The chain's CDR3 is CATSRDRGRARGEQYF. In DNA, the CDR3 is TGTGCCACCAGCAGAGATCGGGGCAGAGCGCGGGGGGAGCAGTACTTC.

The chain employs TRBV9 and TRBJ2-2; no clear D. The V end lost 0 bases, the J end lost 0 bases, and 9 bases lay between the germline ends. The CDR3 contains 16 residues. Germline assignment: CDR1 SGDLS and CDR2 YYNGEE. The CDR3, as DNA: TGTGCCAGCAGCGTAGAAATAGCAGCGAACACCGGGGAGCTGTTTTTT. It is translated as CASSVEIAANTGELFF. The full variable domain, rest sourced from reference TRBV9 and TRBJ2-2, is DSGVTQTPKHLITATGQRVTLRCSPRSGDLSVYWYQQSLDQGLQFLIQYYNGEERAKGNILERFSAQQFPDLHSELNLSSLELGDSALYFCASSVEIAANTGELFFGEGSRLTVL.

This chain links TRBV6-5 with TRBJ2-3; no firm D call. V dropped 5 bases and J dropped 5 bases, with 8 bases sitting between them. In germline, CDR1 is MNHEY, CDR2 SVGAGI. This CDR3 has 12 amino acids. CDR3 coding DNA: TGTGCCAGCAGTCCAGGCAGAGATACGCAGTATTTT. It yields the protein CASSPGRDTQYF.